These 28 T cell receptor beta chains came from one sample sequenced in a study of OX40 agonist ivuxolimab in advanced cancers. Produced via immunoSEQ multiplex PCR; TCRdb's table is partial and in-frame only. The sample lists some 67,000 clones, approximately 80% occurring once. Sequencing used CD4+ or CD8+ T cells sorted from blood, obtained in a trial of the OX40 agonist ivuxolimab. These receptors all come from an adult with an advanced solid tumor such as melanoma, head and neck, liver or kidney cancer.

V gene TRBV27 combines with J gene TRBJ2-3; tentatively, D is TRBD2 (6 bases). Germline lookup yields CDR1 MNHEY and CDR2 SMNVEV (reference sequence). V was pared by 4 bases and J by 5 bases, with 19 bases between. The CDR3 length is 16 residues. DNA of the CDR3: TGTGCCAGCAGTTCTGCGAGGTTTACGGGAGTAGATACGCAGTATTTT. Translated, it gives CASSSARFTGVDTQYF.

The gene calls are TRBV28 and TRBJ1-2, with D unresolved. The CDR3 length is 13 residues. The V end was cut by 2 bases, the J end by 4 bases, with 8 bases between. Germline CDR1 reads MDHEN; CDR2 reads SYDVKM. CDR3 residues: CASSLTRGYGYTF. CDR3 bases: TGTGCCAGCAGTTTAACGCGGGGCTATGGCTACACCTTC.

J is TRBJ1-5 and V is TRBV7-2, with a weak D call TRBD1 (5 bases). Germline V gives CDR1 SGHTA, CDR2 FQGNSA. This CDR3 is built from 16 residues. V was cut by 4 bases and J by 2 bases, with 15 bases left in between. The CDR3 coding sequence is TGTGCCAGCAGCTCAAGTGGGGGGATGGGCAATCAGCCCCAGCATTTT. Residues: CASSSSGGMGNQPQHF.

CDR3 sequence (DNA): TGTGCCAGCTCACCCCGCGGGAGTTTAAATACGCAGTATTTT. Translated, it gives CASSPRGSLNTQYF. This chain uses TRBV18 with TRBJ2-3; 7 bases are shared with TRBD2. This CDR3 comprises 14 residues. The V gene's germline CDR1 is KGHSH and CDR2 LQKENI. With 3 bases clipped from V and 7 bases from J, the junction kept 7 bases outside the gene matches. Full variable domain (outside the CDR3, taken from reference TRBV18 and TRBJ2-3): NAGVMQNPRHLVRRRGQEARLRCSPMKGHSHVYWYRQLPEEGLKFMVYLQKENIIDESGMPKERFSAEFPKEGPSILRIQQVVRGDSAAYFCASSPRGSLNTQYFGPGTRLTVL.

The J gene is TRBJ2-7, the V gene TRBV2; 7 bases map to TRBD1. The CDR3 contains 13 residues. The V segment lost 4 bases and the J segment 5 bases; nucleotides outside the gene matches: 5. Germline V gives CDR1 SNHLY, CDR2 FYNNEI. In DNA, the CDR3 is TGTGCCAGCAGTGGGTACAGGGGCCACGAGCAGTACTTC. It is translated as CASSGYRGHEQYF.

This clone was found a few times. This chain links TRBV9 with TRBJ1-5; perhaps TRBD1 as D (5 bases). The V and J ends lost 3 bases and 0 bases respectively, with 10 bases between them. The CDR3 length is 15 residues. Germline CDR1 reads SGDLS; CDR2 reads YYNGEE. The CDR3 sequence: CASSEGTLSNQPQHF. The CDR3 bases are TGTGCCAGCAGCGAAGGGACCCTTAGCAATCAGCCCCAGCATTTT. The full variable domain, its missing parts supplied by reference TRBV9 and TRBJ1-5, is DSGVTQTPKHLITATGQRVTLRCSPRSGDLSVYWYQQSLDQGLQFLIQYYNGEERAKGNILERFSAQQFPDLHSELNLSSLELGDSALYFCASSEGTLSNQPQHFGDGTRLSIL.

The gene calls are TRBV10-2 and TRBJ1-3; 7 bases align to TRBD1. CDR3 length equals 16 residues. CDR1 and CDR2 from the germline V gene are WSHSY and SAAADI. V shed 5 bases, J shed 0 bases, and the junction held 7 bases outside the gene matches. CDR3 DNA: TGCGCCAGCAGTAGGAGGGACAGCCGCTCTGGAAACACCATATATTTT. This encodes CASSRRDSRSGNTIYF.

This sequence joins TRBV7-3 and TRBJ2-7, with 10 bases that match TRBD1. V lost 1 base and J lost 6; bases outside the gene matches: 12. Germline CDR1 reads SGHTA; CDR2 reads FQGTGA. The CDR3 runs to 17 residues. This CDR3 is CASSLRGGTGAGAEQYF. In nucleotides, the CDR3 is TGTGCCAGCAGCTTAAGGGGAGGGACAGGGGCGGGGGCCGAGCAGTACTTC.

CDR3 sequence: CASTPDRDTEAFF. The CDR3 nucleotides are TGTGCCAGCACCCCCGACAGGGACACTGAAGCTTTCTTT. The chain carries TRBV21-1 and TRBJ1-1; the tabulated D call, TRBD1, remains unverified against the DNA. TRBV21-1 is noted as a pseudogene. This CDR3 spans 13 amino acids.

V gene TRBV27 combines with J gene TRBJ2-6; no reliable D call. V was cut by 5 bases and J by 0 bases, with 8 bases left in between. This CDR3 comprises 15 residues. Germline V CDR1 and CDR2: MNHEY, SMNVEV (reference sequence). DNA for the CDR3: TGTGCCAGCAGTCTAGTCGCCTCTGGGGCCAACGTCCTGACTTTC. Amino acids: CASSLVASGANVLTF.

In this sample, this clone turned up once. This sequence joins TRBV19 and TRBJ2-1; D is possibly TRBD2 (6 bases). The V end was cut by 6 bases, the J end by 5 bases, with 17 bases between. Germline V CDR1 and CDR2: LNHDA, SQIVND (reference sequence). This CDR3 comprises 15 residues. As DNA, the CDR3 is TGTGCCAGTAGCCCCGCGGGTAGCGGACACAATGAGCAGTTCTTC. It specifies CASSPAGSGHNEQFF.

The rearrangement joins TRBV21-1 to TRBJ2-7; the table assigns TRBD2, which was not confirmed against the DNA. TRBV21-1 is given as a pseudogene. This CDR3 contains 15 residues. CDR3 bases: TGTGCCAGCAGCAAAGACGTGAGAATGTTGTACGAGCAGTACTTC. As protein: CASSKDVRMLYEQYF.

The chain employs TRBV5-1 and TRBJ2-7, with 7 bases that match TRBD2. Losses at the gene ends were 0 bases for V and 6 bases for J; bases not matched to a gene: 9. The CDR3 extends over 15 amino acids. Germline V CDR1 and CDR2: SGHRS, YFSETQ. The CDR3 here is CASSLGARGEGEQYF. CDR3 sequence (DNA): TGCGCCAGCAGCTTGGGGGCCCGGGGGGAAGGCGAGCAGTACTTC.

The V gene is TRBV20-1, the J gene TRBJ2-2; D is unclear. This CDR3 has 11 residues. Germline loops: CDR1 DFQATT, CDR2 SNEGSKA (reference sequence). Trimming left V 5 bases short and J 4 bases short, with 5 bases between. CDR3 sequence reads: CSAGSTGELFF. Here the CDR3 DNA reads TGCAGTGCTGGCAGCACCGGGGAGCTGTTTTTT.

The chain joins TRBV6-5 to TRBJ1-2, with 7 bases identical to TRBD1. The CDR3 extends over 15 amino acids. Trimming removed 0 bases from V and 2 bases from J; junction bases left unmatched: 3. The germline V gene has CDR1 MNHEY and CDR2 SVGAGI. The CDR3 region is CASSYSTGPNYGYTF. CDR3 bases: TGTGCCAGCAGTTACTCGACAGGGCCCAACTATGGCTACACCTTC.

The V gene is TRBV7-9, the J gene TRBJ2-3; 10 nucleotides align to TRBD2. The CDR3 length is 18 residues. The germline gives CDR1 SEHNR, CDR2 FQNEAQ (reference sequence). J lost 1 base, V lost 5 bases, and 12 bases had no gene match. CDR3 in amino acids: CASSQEQLGTSGTDTQYF. DNA of the CDR3: TGTGCCAGCAGCCAAGAGCAACTCGGGACTAGCGGCACAGATACGCAGTATTTT.

The rearrangement links TRBV28 to TRBJ2-7; TRBD1 aligns across 7 bases. V shed 8 bases, J shed 5 bases, and the junction held 12 bases outside the gene matches. There are 14 residues in the CDR3. Germline V gene lookup returns CDR1 MDHEN and CDR2 SYDVKM. Written as DNA, the CDR3 is TGTGCCAGCTCCCAGGACAGGCCGGGGCACGAGCAGTACGTC. It translates to CASSQDRPGHEQYV.

The chain recombines TRBV2 with TRBJ2-7, with 10 nucleotides matching TRBD1. J gave up 4 bases and V 8 bases, and 8 bases lay outside the gene matches. The CDR3 runs 14 residues. From germline, CDR1 is SNHLY and CDR2 FYNNEI. CDR3 residues: CASAEPDRGYEQYF. The CDR3 nucleotides are TGTGCCAGCGCAGAACCGGACAGGGGGTACGAGCAGTACTTC.

This clone was seen a single time. This rearrangement joins TRBV5-6 to TRBJ1-3; possible D gene TRBD1, 5 bases. CDR1 is SGHDT and CDR2 is YYEEEE in the germline V gene. The CDR3 spans 14 residues. The V and J ends lost 4 bases and 0 bases respectively, with 8 bases between them. The CDR3 nucleotides read TGTGCCAGCAGCGCAGGGTTCTCTGGAAACACCATATATTTT. Encoded protein: CASSAGFSGNTIYF.

The chain carries TRBV2 and TRBJ1-4; no firm D call. The V end was cut by 6 bases, the J end by 8 bases, with 13 bases between. Per the germline V gene, CDR1 is SNHLY and CDR2 is FYNNEI. CDR3 length equals 13 residues. CDR3 in amino acids: CASRRQTREKLFF. Here the CDR3 DNA reads TGTGCCAGCAGGCGACAAACTAGGGAAAAACTGTTTTTT.

This chain connects TRBV6-5 to TRBJ2-2; unclear D gene. V lost 2 bases, J lost 6 bases, and 7 bases lay in between. Germline V gives CDR1 MNHEY, CDR2 SVGAGI. This CDR3 has 13 amino acids. CDR3 amino acids: CASSYMQAGELFF. The CDR3 bases are TGTGCCAGCAGTTACATGCAGGCCGGGGAGCTGTTTTTT.

This chain joins TRBV15 and TRBJ1-1; weak D call: TRBD1 (6 bases). The CDR3 loop spans 15 amino acids. Germline V gene data show CDR1 as LNHNV and CDR2 as YYDKDF (reference sequence). Trimming stripped 0 bases from V and 4 bases from J, with 12 bases between. The CDR3 region is CATSRDPGGATEAFF. DNA of the CDR3: TGTGCCACCAGCAGAGATCCCGGGGGGGCCACTGAAGCTTTCTTT.

This clone was recorded only once. The chain links TRBV5-1 to TRBJ2-7, with D possibly called TRBD1 or TRBD2 (5 bases each). Per the germline V gene, CDR1 is SGHRS and CDR2 is YFSETQ. Trimming cost V 7 bases and J 7 bases, with 18 bases left between them. The CDR3 length is 13 residues. CDR3 coding DNA: TGCGCCAGCGGAACGCACGAGGGGAAGGAGCAGTACTTC. This gives the protein CASGTHEGKEQYF.

V is TRBV19 and J is TRBJ1-3; D gene ambiguous. Germline assignment: CDR1 LNHDA and CDR2 SQIVND (reference sequence). The ends were cut back, 8 bases at V and 0 bases at J, with 17 bases in the middle. CDR3 length: 16 amino acids. The chain's CDR3 is CASRPHWGFSGNTIYF. In DNA form, the CDR3 reads TGTGCCAGTCGGCCTCACTGGGGTTTCTCTGGAAACACCATATATTTT.

The V call is TRBV6-1, the J call TRBJ2-3; a weak D match, TRBD1 (5 bases). V lost 3 bases and J 7 bases, leaving 20 bases between the germline ends. The CDR3 is made up of 16 amino acids. Germline CDR1 and CDR2: MNHNS and SASEGT. DNA of the CDR3: TGTGCCAGCAGTGATGTTGGGGCCGGTGGGTCCTATACGCAGTATTTT. Its translation is CASSDVGAGGSYTQYF.

The chain carries TRBV18 and TRBJ2-7; D is unresolved. Germline-derived CDR1 and CDR2 are KGHSH and LQKENI. The ends were cut back, 1 base at V and 5 bases at J, with 6 bases in the middle. The CDR3 is 12 amino acids. DNA for the CDR3: TGTGCCAGCTCACCACGTGACCACGAGCAGTACTTC. It specifies CASSPRDHEQYF.

This rearrangement joins TRBV28 to TRBJ1-3; TRBD1 matches at 10 bases. The CDR3 is 14 residues long. CDR1 is MDHEN, CDR2 SYDVKM, per germline. Unmatched junction bases numbered 5, after V lost 11 bases and J lost 1 base. The DNA for the CDR3 is TGTGCCGGACAGGGGGGTTGGTCTGGAAACACCATATATTTT. Translating gives CAGQGGWSGNTIYF.

The table lists this clone with a count of one. The V gene is TRBV4-3, the J gene TRBJ2-1, with 7 bases fitting TRBD2. Germline V CDR1 and CDR2: LGHNA, YSLEER. The ends lost 0 bases at V and 9 bases at J; junction bases unmatched: 11. CDR3 length: 16 residues. As DNA, the CDR3 is TGCGCCAGCAGCCAAGAGGTGGCGGGAGTATGGGGTGAGCAGTTCTTC. This encodes CASSQEVAGVWGEQFF.